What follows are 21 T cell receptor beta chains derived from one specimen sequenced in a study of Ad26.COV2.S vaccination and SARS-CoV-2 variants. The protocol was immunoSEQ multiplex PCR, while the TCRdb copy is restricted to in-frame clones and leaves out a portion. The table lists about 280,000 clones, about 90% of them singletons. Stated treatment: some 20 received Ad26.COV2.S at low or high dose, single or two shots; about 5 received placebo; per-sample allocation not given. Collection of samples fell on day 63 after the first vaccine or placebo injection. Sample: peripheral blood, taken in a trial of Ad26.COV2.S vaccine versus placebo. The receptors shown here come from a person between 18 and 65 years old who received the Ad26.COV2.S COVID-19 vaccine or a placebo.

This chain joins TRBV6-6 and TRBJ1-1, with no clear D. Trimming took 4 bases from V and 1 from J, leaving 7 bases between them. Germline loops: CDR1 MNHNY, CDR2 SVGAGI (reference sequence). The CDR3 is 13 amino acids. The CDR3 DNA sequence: TGTGCCAGCAGTTTCAGTGGGAACACTGAAGCTTTCTTT. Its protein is CASSFSGNTEAFF.

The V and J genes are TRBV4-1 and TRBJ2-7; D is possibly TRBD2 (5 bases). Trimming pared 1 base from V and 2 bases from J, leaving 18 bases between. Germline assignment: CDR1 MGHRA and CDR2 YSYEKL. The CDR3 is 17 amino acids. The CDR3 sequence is CASSQGTPGYLPYEQYF. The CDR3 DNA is TGCGCCAGCAGCCAAGGGACCCCGGGGTATCTCCCCTACGAGCAGTACTTC.

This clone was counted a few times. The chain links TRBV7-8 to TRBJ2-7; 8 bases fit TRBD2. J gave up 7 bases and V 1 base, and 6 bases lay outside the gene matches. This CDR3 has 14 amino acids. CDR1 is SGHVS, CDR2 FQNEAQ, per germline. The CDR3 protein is CASSLDATGGEQYF. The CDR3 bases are TGTGCCAGCAGCTTAGATGCGACGGGAGGGGAGCAGTACTTC.

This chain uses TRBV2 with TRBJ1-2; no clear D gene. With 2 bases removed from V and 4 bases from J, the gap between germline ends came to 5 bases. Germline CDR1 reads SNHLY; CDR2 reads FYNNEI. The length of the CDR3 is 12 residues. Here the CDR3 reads CASSEYSYGYTF. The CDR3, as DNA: TGTGCCAGCAGTGAATACAGCTATGGCTACACCTTC. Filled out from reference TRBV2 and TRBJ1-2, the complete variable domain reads EPEVTQTPSHQVTQMGQEVILRCVPISNHLYFYWYRQILGQKVEFLVSFYNNEISEKSEIFDDQFSVERPDGSNFTLKIRSTKLEDSAMYFCASSEYSYGYTFGSGTRLTVV.

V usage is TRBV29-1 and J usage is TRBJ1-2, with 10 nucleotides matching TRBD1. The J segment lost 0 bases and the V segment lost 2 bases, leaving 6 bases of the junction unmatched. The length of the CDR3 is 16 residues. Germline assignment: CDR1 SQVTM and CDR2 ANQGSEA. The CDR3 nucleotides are TGCAGCGTTGAAAAGGGACAGGGGCCCGCTAACTATGGCTACACCTTC. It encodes CSVEKGQGPANYGYTF. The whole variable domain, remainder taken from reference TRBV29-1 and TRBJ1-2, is SAVISQKPSRDICQRGTSLTIQCQVDSQVTMMFWYRQQPGQSLTLIATANQGSEATYESGFVIDKFPISRPNLTFSTLTVSNMSPEDSSIYLCSVEKGQGPANYGYTFGSGTRLTVV.

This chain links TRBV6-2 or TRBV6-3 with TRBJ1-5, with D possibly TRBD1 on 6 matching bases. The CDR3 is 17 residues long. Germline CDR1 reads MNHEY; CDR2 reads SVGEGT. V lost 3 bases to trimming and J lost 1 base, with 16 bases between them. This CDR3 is CASSYPDTDRSNQPQHF. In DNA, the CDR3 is TGTGCCAGCAGTTATCCAGATACGGACAGAAGCAATCAGCCCCAGCATTTT.

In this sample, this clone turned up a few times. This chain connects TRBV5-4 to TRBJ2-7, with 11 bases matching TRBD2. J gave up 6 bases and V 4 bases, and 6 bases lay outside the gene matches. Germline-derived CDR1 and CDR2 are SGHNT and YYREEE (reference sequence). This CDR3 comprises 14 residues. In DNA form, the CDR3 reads TGTGCCAGCAGCGTAGCGGGGGGGCCCCGCGAGCAGTACTTC. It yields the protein CASSVAGGPREQYF.

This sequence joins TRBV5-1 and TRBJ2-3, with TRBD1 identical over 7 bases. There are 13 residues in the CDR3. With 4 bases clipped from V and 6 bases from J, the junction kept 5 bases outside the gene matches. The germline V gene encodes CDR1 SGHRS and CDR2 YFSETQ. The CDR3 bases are TGCGCCAGCAGCGATACAGGGGAGGATACGCAGTATTTT. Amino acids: CASSDTGEDTQYF.

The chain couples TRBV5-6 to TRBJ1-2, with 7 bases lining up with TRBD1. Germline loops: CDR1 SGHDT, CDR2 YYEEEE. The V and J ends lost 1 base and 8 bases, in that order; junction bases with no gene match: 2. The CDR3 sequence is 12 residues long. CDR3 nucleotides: TGTGCCAGCAGCTTGTACAGGGGAGGCTACACCTTC. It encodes CASSLYRGGYTF.

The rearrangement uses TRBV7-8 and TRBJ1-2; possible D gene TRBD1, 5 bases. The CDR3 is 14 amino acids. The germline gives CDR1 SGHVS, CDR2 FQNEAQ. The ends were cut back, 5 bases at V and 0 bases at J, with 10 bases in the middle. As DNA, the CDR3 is TGTGCCAGCAGCGGTGGGACTTCTAACTATGGCTACACCTTC. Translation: CASSGGTSNYGYTF.

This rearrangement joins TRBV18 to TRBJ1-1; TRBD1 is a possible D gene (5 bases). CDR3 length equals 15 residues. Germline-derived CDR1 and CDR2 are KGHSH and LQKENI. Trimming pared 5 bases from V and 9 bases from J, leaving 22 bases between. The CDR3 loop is CASSSSVLRGDKAFF. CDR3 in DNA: TGTGCCAGCTCATCAAGCGTGCTGCGAGGGGATAAAGCTTTCTTT.

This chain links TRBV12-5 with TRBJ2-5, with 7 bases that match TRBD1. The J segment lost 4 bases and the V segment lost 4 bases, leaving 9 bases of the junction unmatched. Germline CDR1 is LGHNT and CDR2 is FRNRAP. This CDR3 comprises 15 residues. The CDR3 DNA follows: TGTGCTAGTGGTTCGCCCGCTACAGGGGCAGAGACCCAGTACTTC. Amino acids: CASGSPATGAETQYF.

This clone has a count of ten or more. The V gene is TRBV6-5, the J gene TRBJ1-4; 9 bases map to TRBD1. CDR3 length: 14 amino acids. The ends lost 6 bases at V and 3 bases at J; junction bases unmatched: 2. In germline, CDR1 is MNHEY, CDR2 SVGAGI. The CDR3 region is CASRDRGANEKLFF. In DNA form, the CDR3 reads TGTGCCAGCAGGGACAGGGGAGCTAATGAAAAACTGTTTTTT.

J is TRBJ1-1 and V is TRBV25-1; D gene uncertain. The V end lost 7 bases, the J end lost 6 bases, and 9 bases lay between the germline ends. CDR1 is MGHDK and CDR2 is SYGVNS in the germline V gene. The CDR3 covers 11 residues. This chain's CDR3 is CASKLDSEAFF. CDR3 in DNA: TGTGCCAGCAAGTTGGATTCTGAAGCTTTCTTT.

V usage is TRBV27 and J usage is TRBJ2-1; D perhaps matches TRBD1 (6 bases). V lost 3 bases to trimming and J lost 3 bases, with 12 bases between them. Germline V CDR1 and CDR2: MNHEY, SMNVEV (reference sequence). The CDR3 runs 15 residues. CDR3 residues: CASSFTTGYYNEQFF. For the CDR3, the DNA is TGTGCCAGCAGTTTTACCACAGGGTACTACAATGAGCAGTTCTTC.

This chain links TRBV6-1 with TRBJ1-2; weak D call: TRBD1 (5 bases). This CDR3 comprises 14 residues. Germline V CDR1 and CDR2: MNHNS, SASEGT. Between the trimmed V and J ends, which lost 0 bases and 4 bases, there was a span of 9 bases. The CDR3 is CASSEASGGYGYTF. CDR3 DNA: TGTGCCAGCAGTGAAGCGTCTGGGGGCTATGGCTACACCTTC.

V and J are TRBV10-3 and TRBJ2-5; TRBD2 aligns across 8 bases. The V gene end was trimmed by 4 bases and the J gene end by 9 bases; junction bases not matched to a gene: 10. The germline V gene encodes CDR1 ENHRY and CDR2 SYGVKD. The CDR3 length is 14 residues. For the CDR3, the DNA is TGTGCCATCAGTGGCGGGGGGCGCGGTGAGGCCCAGTACTTC. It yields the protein CAISGGGRGEAQYF.

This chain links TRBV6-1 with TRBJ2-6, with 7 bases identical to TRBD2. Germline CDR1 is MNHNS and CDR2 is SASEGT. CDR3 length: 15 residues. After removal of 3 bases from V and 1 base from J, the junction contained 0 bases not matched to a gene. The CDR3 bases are TGTGCCAGCAGTGACGGGGGGTCTGGGGCCAACGTCCTGACTTTC. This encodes CASSDGGSGANVLTF.

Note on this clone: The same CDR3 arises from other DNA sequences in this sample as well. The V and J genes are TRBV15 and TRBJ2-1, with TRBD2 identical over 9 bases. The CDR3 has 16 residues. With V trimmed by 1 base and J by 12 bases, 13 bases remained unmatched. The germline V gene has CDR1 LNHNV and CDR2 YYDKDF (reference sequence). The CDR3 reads CATSRGGGGAGVGQFF. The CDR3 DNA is TGTGCCACCAGCAGAGGGGGCGGGGGGGCTGGAGTGGGGCAGTTCTTC.

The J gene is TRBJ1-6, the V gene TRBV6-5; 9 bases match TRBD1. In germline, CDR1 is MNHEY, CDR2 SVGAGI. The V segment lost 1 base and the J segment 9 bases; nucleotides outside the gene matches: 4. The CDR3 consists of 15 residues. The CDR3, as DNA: TGTGCCAGCAGTTACTACAGGGGGCTCGGTTCACCCCTCCACTTT. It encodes CASSYYRGLGSPLHF.

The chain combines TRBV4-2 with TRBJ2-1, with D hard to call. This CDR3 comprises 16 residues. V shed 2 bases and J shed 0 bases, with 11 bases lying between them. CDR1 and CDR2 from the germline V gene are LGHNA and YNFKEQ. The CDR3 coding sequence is TGTGCCAGCAGCCAATCTCAAAAAAGCTCCTACAATGAGCAGTTCTTC. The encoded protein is CASSQSQKSSYNEQFF.